Shown below are 20 T cell receptor beta chains from a single sample sequenced in a study of blood T cell repertoires in COVID-19 (TCRdb year 2020). The library was obtained by the immunoSEQ multiplex PCR assay. TCRdb stores this immuneACCESS table with in-frame sequences only. Part of the clones is absent; in the studies checked, under half of the shortfall reflects unresolved V genes, and no reason is known for the rest. This sample gives more than 250,000 clones in total; around 89% of them show up just once. The ten biggest clones cover 6.4% of the sample. Sequenced input: peripheral blood. The source of these receptors is a man aged 18 to 30 who had recovered from COVID-19.

This rearrangement joins TRBV28 to TRBJ2-2; maybe TRBD1 (5 bases). Germline V CDR1 and CDR2: MDHEN, SYDVKM. V was cut by 3 bases and J by 1 base, with 15 bases left in between. The CDR3 covers 17 residues. The CDR3 spells CASSFKGWYENTGELFF. Here the CDR3 DNA reads TGTGCCAGCAGTTTTAAGGGGTGGTATGAGAACACCGGGGAGCTGTTTTTT.

This clone was seen just once. The chain carries TRBV6-5 and TRBJ1-2; D gene unclear. The V gene's germline CDR1 is MNHEY and CDR2 SVGAGI. This CDR3 region has 11 residues. Trimming took 4 bases from V and 10 from J, leaving 10 bases between them. CDR3 nucleotides: TGTGCCAGCAGTTCCGAGATGGTCTACACCTTC. Translation: CASSSEMVYTF.

This chain connects TRBV15 to TRBJ1-5; the match to TRBD1 covers 9 bases. The CDR3 contains 15 residues. Trimming cost V 5 bases and J 5 bases; bases outside gene matches: 7. From germline, CDR1 is LNHNV and CDR2 YYDKDF (reference sequence). In DNA form, the CDR3 reads TGTGCCACCAGCGGCGGGGGACAGGGCCATCAGCCCCAGCATTTT. This gives the protein CATSGGGQGHQPQHF.

This clone came up once. The rearrangement uses TRBV18 and TRBJ1-2; D is perhaps TRBD1 (5 bases). This CDR3 has 12 amino acids. Germline lookup yields CDR1 KGHSH and CDR2 LQKENI. Trimming shortened V by 3 bases and J by 8 bases, and 10 bases separated the two germline ends. CDR3 residues: CASSPEGWGYTF. The DNA of the CDR3 is TGTGCCAGCTCACCGGAGGGGTGGGGCTACACCTTC.

The genes are TRBV3-1 (or the pseudogene TRBV3-2) and TRBJ2-7, with TRBD1 identical over 11 bases. This CDR3 contains 16 residues. The V gene end was trimmed by 2 bases and the J gene end by 2 bases; junction bases not matched to a gene: 5. Germline V gives CDR1 LGHDT, CDR2 YNNKEL (reference sequence). CDR3 loop: CASSQSGTGGAYEQYF. In DNA form, the CDR3 reads TGTGCCAGCAGCCAATCCGGGACAGGGGGGGCCTACGAGCAGTACTTC.

This chain joins TRBV6-6 and TRBJ2-5, with a possible D match to TRBD1 (6 bases). CDR1 is MNHNY and CDR2 is SVGAGI in the germline V gene (reference sequence). The V gene lost 6 bases and the J gene lost 4 bases, with 15 bases spanning the gap. CDR3 length: 14 amino acids. This CDR3 is CASRWPQGTETQYF. The DNA for the CDR3 is TGTGCCAGCAGATGGCCACAGGGCACAGAGACCCAGTACTTC.

The CDR3 region has the DNA TGTGCCAGCAGCCCTATAGCGGGAAACGAGCAGTACTTC. This translates into CASSPIAGNEQYF. This chain joins TRBV11-2 and TRBJ2-7; 8 nucleotides align to TRBD2. The CDR3 sequence is 13 residues long. The germline V gene encodes CDR1 SGHAT and CDR2 FQNNGV. The trim removed 5 bases at V and 5 bases at J, leaving 5 bases unmatched.

This chain connects TRBV6-5 to TRBJ1-1; 7 positions match TRBD1. The J segment lost 0 bases and the V segment lost 0 bases, leaving 4 bases of the junction unmatched. CDR3 length equals 16 residues. Germline CDR1 MNHEY, CDR2 SVGAGI. The CDR3 sequence: CASSYSGGSMNTEAFF. Written as DNA, the CDR3 is TGTGCCAGCAGTTACTCAGGGGGCTCGATGAACACTGAAGCTTTCTTT.

The genes are TRBV7-7 and TRBJ1-1, with 7 bases that match TRBD1. CDR1 SSHAT and CDR2 FNYEAQ come from the germline V gene (reference sequence). The CDR3 spans 16 residues. The V and J ends lost 5 bases and 0 bases, in that order; junction bases with no gene match: 9. The CDR3 DNA reads as TGTGCCAGCAGCCCCTTCGACAGGGCCGTGAACACTGAAGCTTTCTTT. It specifies CASSPFDRAVNTEAFF.

The chain combines TRBV19 with TRBJ1-2; D not resolved. The CDR3 totals 11 residues. The germline gives CDR1 LNHDA, CDR2 SQIVND (reference sequence). Trimming took 5 bases from V and 3 from J, leaving 4 bases between them. CDR3 protein: CASSLDYGYTF. CDR3 coding DNA: TGTGCCAGTAGTCTCGACTATGGCTACACCTTC.

This chain joins TRBV11-2 and TRBJ1-4, with 8 bases fitting TRBD1. Germline lookup yields CDR1 SGHAT and CDR2 FQNNGV. V gave up 5 bases and J gave up 8 bases; unmatched junction bases: 7. The CDR3 contains 14 residues. The CDR3 sequence is CASSPDRGREKLFF. CDR3 nucleotides: TGTGCCAGCAGCCCTGACAGGGGCAGGGAAAAACTGTTTTTT.

The chain recombines TRBV12-3 or TRBV12-4 with TRBJ1-2; D is uncertain. The V gene lost 5 bases and the J gene lost 5 bases, with 9 bases spanning the gap. The CDR3 contains 12 residues. CDR3 sequence (DNA): TGTGCCAGCAGTCCCCGGGATTATGGCTACACCTTC. Its translation: CASSPRDYGYTF.

The chain combines TRBV6-5 with TRBJ1-1; 9 bases fit TRBD1. The CDR3 runs 12 residues. Looked up from germline, CDR1 is MNHEY and CDR2 is SVGAGI. V trimming: 8 bases; J trimming: 5 bases; junction bases outside the gene matches: 3. CDR3 sequence (DNA): TGTGCCAGCGGGACAGGGAGGACTGAAGCTTTCTTT. Encoded protein: CASGTGRTEAFF.

The chain is built from TRBV6-5 and TRBJ2-3, with 7 nucleotides matching TRBD2. The CDR3 length is 15 residues. The V segment lost 7 bases and the J segment 2 bases; nucleotides outside the gene matches: 9. Germline V lookup: CDR1 MNHEY, CDR2 SVGAGI. The CDR3 DNA is TGTGCCAGCACGGCTAGCGGAGGTCCCACAGATACGCAGTATTTT. Translation gives CASTASGGPTDTQYF.

The V call is TRBV4-3, the J call TRBJ1-1, with 8 bases lining up with TRBD1. There are 16 residues in the CDR3. Germline V gives CDR1 LGHNA, CDR2 YSLEER. V gave up 3 bases and J gave up 0 bases; unmatched junction bases: 6. CDR3 in DNA: TGCGCCAGCAGCCAGACTAGACAGGGGATGAACACTGAAGCTTTCTTT. Translation: CASSQTRQGMNTEAFF.

The CDR3 DNA is TGTGCCAGCAGCCGGGACAGGGAAAACATTCAGTACTTC. It specifies CASSRDRENIQYF. The chain combines TRBV11-2 with TRBJ2-4; TRBD1 matches 9 bases. CDR1 is SGHAT and CDR2 is FQNNGV in the germline V gene. This CDR3 contains 13 residues. Trimming removed 5 bases from V and 5 bases from J; junction bases left unmatched: 1.

The V call is TRBV19, the J call TRBJ1-1; TRBD1 matches 7 bases. The V gene's germline CDR1 is LNHDA and CDR2 SQIVND (reference sequence). V dropped 8 bases and J dropped 4; count of bases not matched to a gene: 7. CDR3 size: 13 residues. The DNA of the CDR3 is TGTGCCAGTCTAGACAGGGAGGCCACTGAAGCTTTCTTT. Encoded protein: CASLDREATEAFF.

The chain recombines TRBV2 with TRBJ1-2, with TRBD1 matching over 8 bases. The CDR3 is 12 amino acids. The V and J ends lost 8 bases and 3 bases, in that order; junction bases with no gene match: 2. The germline V gene encodes CDR1 SNHLY and CDR2 FYNNEI. CDR3 coding DNA: TGTGCCAGCTCGGGACAGGACTATGGCTACACCTTC. Protein product: CASSGQDYGYTF. The variable domain in full, with the rest retrieved from reference TRBV2 and TRBJ1-2, is EPEVTQTPSHQVTQMGQEVILRCVPISNHLYFYWYRQILGQKVEFLVSFYNNEISEKSEIFDDQFSVERPDGSNFTLKIRSTKLEDSAMYFCASSGQDYGYTFGSGTRLTVV.

This clone is a singleton in its sample. The chain employs TRBV6-2 or TRBV6-3 and TRBJ1-6, with D perhaps matching TRBD1 (6 bases). V was shortened by 5 bases and J by 10 bases, with 27 bases between the two germline ends. Per the germline V gene, CDR1 is MNHEY and CDR2 is SVGEGT. The CDR3 runs to 18 residues. The CDR3 here is CASSIRPGGEVISSPLHF. DNA for the CDR3: TGTGCCAGCAGTATCCGTCCGGGGGGCGAAGTGATTAGCTCACCCCTCCACTTT.

The rearrangement links TRBV27 to TRBJ2-1; a weak D match, TRBD2 (5 bases). The germline V gene has CDR1 MNHEY and CDR2 SMNVEV (reference sequence). Between the trimmed V and J ends, which lost 8 bases and 3 bases, there was a span of 14 bases. This CDR3 comprises 14 residues. Here the CDR3 DNA reads TGTGCCAGCCGCCCCGGGGTGAGCTACAATGAGCAGTTCTTC. Amino acids: CASRPGVSYNEQFF.